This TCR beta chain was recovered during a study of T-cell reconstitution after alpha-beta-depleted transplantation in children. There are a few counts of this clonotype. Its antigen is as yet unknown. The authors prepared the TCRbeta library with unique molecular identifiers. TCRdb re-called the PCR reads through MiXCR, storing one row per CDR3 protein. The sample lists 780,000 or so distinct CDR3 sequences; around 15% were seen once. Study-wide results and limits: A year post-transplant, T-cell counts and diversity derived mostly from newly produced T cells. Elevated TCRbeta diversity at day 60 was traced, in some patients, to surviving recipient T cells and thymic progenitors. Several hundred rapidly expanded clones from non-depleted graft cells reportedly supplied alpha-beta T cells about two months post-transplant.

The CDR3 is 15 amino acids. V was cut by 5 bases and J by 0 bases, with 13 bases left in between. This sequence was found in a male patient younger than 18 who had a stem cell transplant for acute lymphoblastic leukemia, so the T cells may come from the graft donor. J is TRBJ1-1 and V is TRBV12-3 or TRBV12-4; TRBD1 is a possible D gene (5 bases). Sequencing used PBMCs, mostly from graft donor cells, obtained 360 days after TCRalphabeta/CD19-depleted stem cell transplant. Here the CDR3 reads CASSRQGGMNTEAFF. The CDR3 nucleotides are TGTGCCAGCAGTCGTCAGGGCGGGATGAACACTGAAGCTTTCTTT.